The entry below gives a single T cell receptor (beta chain) sequence along with its context. Its antigen is unidentified. The source of the sample is a study of beta chain features in type 1 diabetes. Of the isolated RNA, all was reverse transcribed, and so the sequenced material was expressed TCRB transcripts. The repertoire was sequenced with immunoSEQ multiplex PCR; TCRdb's copy has only in-frame clones and lacks some. The table lists more than 300,000 clones, around 9.7% of them singletons. V was clipped by 1 base and J by 4 bases, with 22 bases between them. Germline loops: CDR1 GTSNPN, CDR2 SVGIG (reference sequence). The CDR3 sequence is 17 residues long. Study observations and caveats: Junctions at VDJ sites from type 1 diabetes patients had fewer insertions and more deletions. In every one of the four CD4+ subsets, TCRB CDR3s were moderately but significantly shorter in Type 1 diabetes patients.

A CD45RO/CCR7/CD25/CD127/CD95/CD27 panel sorted naive, central memory, regulatory and stem cell-like memory CD4+ cells. The sequenced material came from central memory CD4+ T cells from blood. The sequence derives from a man aged 30 to 39 with type 1 diabetes. The genes are TRBV30 and TRBJ1-2, with D hard to call. CDR3 residues: CAWSAQDAASSIYGYTF. Here the CDR3 DNA reads TGTGCCTGGAGTGCGCAGGACGCCGCCTCGTCAATCTATGGCTACACCTTC. The full variable domain, with the rest looked up from reference TRBV30 and TRBJ1-2, is SQTIHQWPATLVQPVGSPLSLECTVEGTSNPNLYWYRQAAGRGLQLLFYSVGIGQISSEVPQNLSASRPQDRQFILSSKKLLLSDSGFYLCAWSAQDAASSIYGYTFGSGTRLTVV.